This paragraph covers one T cell receptor (beta chain) sequence. Its antigen is not identified. Data came from immunoSEQ multiplex PCR; TCRdb stores just in-frame clones and leaves some out. This sample carries roughly 150,000 clones, roughly 88% of them seen once, and the ten largest clones take 3% to 4%. The CDR3 extends over 14 amino acids. Trimming left V 6 bases short and J 0 bases short, with 12 bases between. Germline-derived CDR1 and CDR2 are WSHSY and SAAADI. This specimen comes from a study of T cell responses to AZD1222 COVID-19 vaccine. Study-wide findings and caveats: Close to half of spike-specific TCRs reportedly recognize unmutated variant regions.

The receptor was derived from an adult in good health. V usage is TRBV10-2 and J usage is TRBJ2-7; the D gene is possibly TRBD1 (5 bases). This material consisted of peripheral blood, taken on day 0 of MenACWY control vaccination. Here the CDR3 reads CASRPDRDSYEQYF. DNA of the CDR3: TGCGCCAGCAGACCCGACAGAGACTCCTACGAGCAGTACTTC.